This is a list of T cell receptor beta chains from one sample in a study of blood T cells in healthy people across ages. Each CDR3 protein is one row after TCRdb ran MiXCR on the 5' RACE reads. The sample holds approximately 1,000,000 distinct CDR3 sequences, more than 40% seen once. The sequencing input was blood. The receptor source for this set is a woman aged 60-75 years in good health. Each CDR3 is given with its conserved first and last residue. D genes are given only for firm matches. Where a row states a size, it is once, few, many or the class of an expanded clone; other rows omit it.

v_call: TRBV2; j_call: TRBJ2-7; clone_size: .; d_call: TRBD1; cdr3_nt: TGTGCCAGCAGACAGGGGATCGCCTACGAGCAGTACTTC; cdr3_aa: CASRQGIAYEQYF
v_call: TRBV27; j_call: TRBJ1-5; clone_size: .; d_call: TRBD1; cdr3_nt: TGTGCCAGCAGCCCCATGGGGACAGGTTGGAGCAATCAGCCCCAGCATTTT; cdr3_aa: CASSPMGTGWSNQPQHF
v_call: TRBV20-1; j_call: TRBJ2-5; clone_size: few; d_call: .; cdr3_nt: TGCAGTGCTCAATCAGGGGTCCGCGCGACCCAGTACTTC; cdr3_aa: CSAQSGVRATQYF
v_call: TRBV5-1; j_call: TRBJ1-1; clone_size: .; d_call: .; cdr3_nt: TGCGCCAGCAGCTTTCTCAGCCTCAAGACCCATGACGGCACTGAAGCTTTCTTT; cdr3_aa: CASSFLSLKTHDGTEAFF
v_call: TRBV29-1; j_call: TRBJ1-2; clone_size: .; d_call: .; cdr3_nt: TGCAGCGTTGAGTCGGGGTGTGGCTACACCTTC; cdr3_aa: CSVESGCGYTF
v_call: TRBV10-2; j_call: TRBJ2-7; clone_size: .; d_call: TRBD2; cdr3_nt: TGCGCCAGCAGCGGGGCGGGAGTAACCTACGAGCAGTACTTC; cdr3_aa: CASSGAGVTYEQYF
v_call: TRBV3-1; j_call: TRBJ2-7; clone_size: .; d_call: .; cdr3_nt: TGTGCCAGCAGCCAAGGAGGACCCCCATCCGAGCAGTACTTC; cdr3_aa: CASSQGGPPSEQYF
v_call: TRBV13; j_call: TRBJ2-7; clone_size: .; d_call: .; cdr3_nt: TGTGCCAGCAGCTTAGTTGGCGGGATGGACGAGCAGTACTTC; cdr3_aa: CASSLVGGMDEQYF
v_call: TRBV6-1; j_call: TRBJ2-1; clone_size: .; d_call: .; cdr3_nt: TGTGCCAGCCGATCCGGGATACAAAGGCCTGAGCAGTTCTTC; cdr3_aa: CASRSGIQRPEQFF
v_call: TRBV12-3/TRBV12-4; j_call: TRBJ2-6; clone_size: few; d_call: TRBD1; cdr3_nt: TGTGCCAGCAGCCCGGGACAGCACCGCTCTGGGGCCAACGTCCTGACTTTC; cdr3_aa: CASSPGQHRSGANVLTF
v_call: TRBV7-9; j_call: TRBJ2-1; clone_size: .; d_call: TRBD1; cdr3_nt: TGTGCCAGCAGCTTAGACAGGGGTCCGGATGAGCAGTTCTTC; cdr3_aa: CASSLDRGPDEQFF
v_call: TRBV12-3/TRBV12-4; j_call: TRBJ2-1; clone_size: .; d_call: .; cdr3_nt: TGTGCCAGCAGTTATTTGGGGGGAGGTGTGCAGTTCTTC; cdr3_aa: CASSYLGGGVQFF
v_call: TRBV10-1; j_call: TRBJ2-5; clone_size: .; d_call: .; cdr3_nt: TGCGCCAGCAGCTCGGACGACGAGACCCAGTACTTC; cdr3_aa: CASSSDDETQYF
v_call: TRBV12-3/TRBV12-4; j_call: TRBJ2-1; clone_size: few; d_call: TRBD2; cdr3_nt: TGTGCCAGCAGTTTTTTGGGCGGGAGGGCCGGTTTCAATGAGCAGTTCTTC; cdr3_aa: CASSFLGGRAGFNEQFF
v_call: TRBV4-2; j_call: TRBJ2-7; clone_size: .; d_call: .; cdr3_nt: TGTGCCAGCAGTACGAGGCAGGGTAACTACGAGCAGTACTTC; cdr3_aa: CASSTRQGNYEQYF
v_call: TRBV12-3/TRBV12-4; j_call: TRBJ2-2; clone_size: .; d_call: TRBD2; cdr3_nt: TGTGCCAGCACCCGGACTAGCGGCACCGGGGAGCTGTTTTTT; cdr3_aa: CASTRTSGTGELFF
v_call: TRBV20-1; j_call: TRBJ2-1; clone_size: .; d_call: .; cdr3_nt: TGCAGTGCTAGGCGGCTAGCAGCGATCGAGCAGTTCTTC; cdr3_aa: CSARRLAAIEQFF
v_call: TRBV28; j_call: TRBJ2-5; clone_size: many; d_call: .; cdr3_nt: TGTGCCAGCAGTATTACTAGAGCCGGAGAGACCCAGTACTTC; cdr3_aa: CASSITRAGETQYF
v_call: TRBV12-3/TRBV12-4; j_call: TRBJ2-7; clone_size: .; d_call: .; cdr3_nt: TGTGCCAGCAGTCCCCTGACCCGCTCCTACGAGCAGTACTTC; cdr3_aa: CASSPLTRSYEQYF
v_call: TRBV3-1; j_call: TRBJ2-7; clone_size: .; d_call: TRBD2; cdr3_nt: TGTGCCAGCAGCCAAGCGGCGGGGGGACCGTACGAGCAGTACTTC; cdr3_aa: CASSQAAGGPYEQYF
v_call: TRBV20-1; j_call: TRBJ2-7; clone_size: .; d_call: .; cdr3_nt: TGCAGTGCCTCGGGGCTAGCGAATGCCTACGAGCAGTACTTC; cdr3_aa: CSASGLANAYEQYF
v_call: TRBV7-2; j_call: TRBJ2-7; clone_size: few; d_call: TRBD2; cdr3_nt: TGTGCCAGCAGCTTCCCACTAGCGGGATCCTACGAGCAGTACTTC; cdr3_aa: CASSFPLAGSYEQYF
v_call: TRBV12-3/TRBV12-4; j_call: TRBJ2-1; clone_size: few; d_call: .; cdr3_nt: TGTGCCAGCAGTCCCCGTGCCGATGAGCAGTTCTTC; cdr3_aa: CASSPRADEQFF
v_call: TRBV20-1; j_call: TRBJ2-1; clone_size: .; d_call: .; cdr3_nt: TGCAGTGCTAGAGAGTGGGGAGGTTCGCAGTTCTTC; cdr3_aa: CSAREWGGSQFF
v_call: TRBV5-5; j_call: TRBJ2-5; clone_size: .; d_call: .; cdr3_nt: TGTGCCAGCAGCCTCCACTCGGGACTCCCAGAGACCCAGTACTTC; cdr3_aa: CASSLHSGLPETQYF
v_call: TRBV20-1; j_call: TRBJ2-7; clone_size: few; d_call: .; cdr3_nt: TGCAGTGCTAGAGATATTGGGCAGCACTACGAGCAGTACTTC; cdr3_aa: CSARDIGQHYEQYF
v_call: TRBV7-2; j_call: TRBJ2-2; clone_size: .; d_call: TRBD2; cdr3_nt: TGTGCCAGCAGTCCTACTAGCGTCACCGGGGAGCTGTTTTTT; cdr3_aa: CASSPTSVTGELFF
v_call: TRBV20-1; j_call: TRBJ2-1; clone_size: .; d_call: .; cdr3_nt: TGCAGTGCTAGCCAGACAGGACGGCAGGTGAAGACCCAGTTCTTC; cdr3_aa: CSASQTGRQVKTQFF
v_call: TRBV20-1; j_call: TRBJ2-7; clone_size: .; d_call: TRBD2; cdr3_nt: TGCAGCGCCTTAGCGGGCCCCTCCTACGAGCAGTACTTC; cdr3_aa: CSALAGPSYEQYF
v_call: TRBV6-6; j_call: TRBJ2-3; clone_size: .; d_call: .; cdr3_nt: TGTGCCAGCAGTGAAAATACGCAGTATTTT; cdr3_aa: CASSENTQYF
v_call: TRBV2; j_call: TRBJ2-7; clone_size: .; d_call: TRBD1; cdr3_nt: TGTGCCAGCAGTGATCCGGGACAGGCTACCCACGAGCAGTACTTC; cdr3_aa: CASSDPGQATHEQYF
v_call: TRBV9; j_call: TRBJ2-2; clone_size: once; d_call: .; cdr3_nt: TGTGCCAGCAGCGAAGCTGGGGGGGCGAGCACCGGGGAGCTGTTTTTT; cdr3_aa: CASSEAGGASTGELFF
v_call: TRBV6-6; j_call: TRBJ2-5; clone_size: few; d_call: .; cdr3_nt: TGTGCCAGCAGTCCCCGGGGGACAAAAGAGACCCAGTACTTC; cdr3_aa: CASSPRGTKETQYF
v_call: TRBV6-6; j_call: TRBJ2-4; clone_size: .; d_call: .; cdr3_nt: TGTGCCAGCAGTCGGGACACAATAGCCAAAAACATTCAGTACTTC; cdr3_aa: CASSRDTIAKNIQYF
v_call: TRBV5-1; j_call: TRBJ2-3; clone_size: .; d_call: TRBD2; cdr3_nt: TGCGCCAGCAGGGCTAGCGGGAGTGAGGCAGATACGCAGTATTTT; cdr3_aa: CASRASGSEADTQYF
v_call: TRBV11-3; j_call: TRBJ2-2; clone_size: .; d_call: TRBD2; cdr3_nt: TGTGCCAGTAGCTTCGGACTAGCGGGAGGCACCGGGGAGCTGTTTTTT; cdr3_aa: CASSFGLAGGTGELFF
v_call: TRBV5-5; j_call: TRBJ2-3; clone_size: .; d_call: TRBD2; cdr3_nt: TGTGCCAGCAGTTTGGAGCTAGCGGACACAGATACGCAGTATTTT; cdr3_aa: CASSLELADTDTQYF